One T cell receptor (beta chain) is described in this entry. Clones were read by immunoSEQ multiplex PCR, and TCRdb kept only the in-frame ones, dropping some. The data show over 150,000 clones, about 86% seen once. Germline V gene lookup returns CDR1 MNHEY and CDR2 SVGAGI. The CDR3 length is 14 residues. Trimming left V 6 bases short and J 5 bases short, with 16 bases between. The record originates from a study of T cell responses to AZD1222 COVID-19 vaccine. This clonotype originated in an adult in good health. The sequencing used peripheral blood, collected on day 0 of MenACWY control vaccination. V is TRBV6-5 and J is TRBJ1-1, with a tentative D call TRBD1 (6 bases). The chain's CDR3 is CASRRTRGTTEAFF. DNA for the CDR3: TGTGCCAGCAGGCGGACCCGGGGGACAACTGAAGCTTTCTTT.